Listed below are T cell receptor beta chains from one sample, sequenced in a study of CD8 T cell repertoires and HIV-1 epitope variants. Sequenced by immunoSEQ multiplex PCR; TCRdb stores in-frame clones only, minus some. The sample records tens of thousands of clones, roughly four fifths being singletons. Sequenced input: uncultured baseline CD8+ T cells from peripheral blood mononuclear cells (PBMCs). Receptor source: a male donor with HIV. CDR3s include the opening cysteine and the closing phenylalanine or tryptophan. A D gene is named only where the DNA matches it firmly. Expanded clones are given a class, and other clones once, few, many or no size at all.

d_call j_call v_call clone_size cdr3_aa cdr3_nt
- TRBJ2-5 TRBV25-1 - CASSEYGQQTQYF TGTGCCAGCAGTGAATATGGGCAACAGACCCAGTACTTC
- TRBJ2-1 TRBV6-5 few CASSYSSREFSSGQFF TGTGCCAGCAGTTACTCGAGCCGGGAGTTTTCGAGCGGGCAGTTCTTC
TRBD2 TRBJ2-1 TRBV5-1 - CASNLGLAGGPGINEQFF TGCGCCAGCAACCTCGGACTAGCGGGAGGGCCGGGGATCAATGAGCAGTTCTTC
- TRBJ2-2 TRBV5-1 - CASSLGGAPGELFF TGCGCCAGCAGCTTGGGAGGGGCCCCCGGGGAGCTGTTTTTT
- TRBJ2-7 TRBV4-1 - CASSQDFYEQYF TGCGCCAGCAGCCAAGATTTCTACGAGCAGTACTTC
- TRBJ2-7 TRBV6-5 - CASRRDSGSYEQYF TGTGCCTCAAGACGGGACTCCGGGAGCTACGAGCAGTACTTC
- TRBJ1-6 TRBV19 - CASSMGGAGEANSPLHF TGTGCCAGTAGTATGGGAGGCGCGGGGGAAGCTAATTCACCCCTCCACTTT
TRBD1 TRBJ1-2 TRBV6-6 - CASSPRQGARGYTF TGTGCCAGCAGCCCCCGACAGGGGGCGCGTGGCTACACCTTC
- TRBJ2-7 TRBV7-6 - CASSDDIYEQYF TGTGCCAGCAGCGATGACATCTACGAGCAGTACTTC
- TRBJ2-1 TRBV25-1 - CASSESGANEQFF TGTGCCAGCAGTGAATCTGGAGCGAATGAGCAGTTCTTC
TRBD1 TRBJ2-6 TRBV27 - CASSSLGTGDWGSSGANVLTF TGTGCCAGCAGTTCCTTGGGGACAGGTGATTGGGGGAGCTCTGGGGCCAACGTCCTGACTTTC
TRBD1 TRBJ1-4 TRBV7-9 - CASSPDRGDEKLFF TGTGCCAGCAGCCCGGACAGGGGAGATGAAAAACTGTTTTTT
TRBD1 TRBJ1-1 TRBV5-1 - CASSLEGTGRTEAFF TGCGCCAGCAGCTTGGAGGGGACAGGGAGGACTGAAGCTTTCTTT
TRBD1 TRBJ2-2 TRBV29-1 - CSAGTGGNTGELFF TGCAGCGCAGGGACAGGGGGGAACACCGGGGAGCTGTTTTTT
- TRBJ2-3 TRBV7-8 - CASSFGQVSDTQYF TGTGCCAGCAGCTTTGGCCAGGTATCAGATACGCAGTATTTT
TRBD1 TRBJ2-7 TRBV5-1 few CASSLEGQGSTYEQYF TGCGCCAGCAGCTTGGAAGGACAGGGATCAACCTACGAGCAGTACTTC
- TRBJ1-2 TRBV27 - CASSLRQSNYGYTF TGTGCCAGCAGTCTCAGACAATCCAACTATGGCTACACCTTC
- TRBJ1-2 TRBV5-1 few CASSFDGYGYTF TGCGCCAGCAGCTTTGACGGCTATGGCTACACCTTC
- TRBJ1-3 TRBV7-9 - CASSLSVSSGNTIYF TGTGCCAGCAGCTTATCGGTCTCCTCTGGAAACACCATATATTTT
- TRBJ1-5 TRBV7-2 - CASSSWIGNQPQHF TGTGCCAGCAGCTCATGGATAGGCAATCAGCCCCAGCATTTT
- TRBJ1-2 TRBV15 once CATSRDRGSPTFNYGYTF TGTGCCACCAGCAGAGATCGCGGCAGCCCCACGTTTAACTATGGCTACACCTTC
- TRBJ2-1 TRBV30 - CAWNLMRDEQFF TGTGCCTGGAATCTCATGAGGGATGAGCAGTTCTTC
TRBD2 TRBJ2-6 TRBV28 few CASSVAGDGANVLTF TGTGCCAGCAGTGTAGCGGGAGATGGGGCCAACGTCCTGACTTTC
- TRBJ1-2 TRBV7-2 - CASSPAGPGDGLNYGYTF TGTGCCAGCAGCCCAGCGGGGCCAGGGGACGGACTCAACTATGGCTACACCTTC
TRBD1 TRBJ1-1 TRBV19 - CASSRQGALGEAFF TGTGCCAGTAGTCGACAGGGGGCTTTAGGTGAAGCTTTCTTT
TRBD1 TRBJ1-1 TRBV5-1 - CASSSRPDRGNEAFF TGCGCCAGCAGCTCCCGTCCTGACAGGGGAAATGAAGCTTTCTTT
- TRBJ1-2 TRBV2 - CASRGDGNYGYTF TGTGCCAGCAGGGGCGACGGAAACTATGGCTACACCTTC
- TRBJ1-2 TRBV28 - CASSGANYGYTF TGTGCCAGCTCCGGGGCTAACTATGGCTACACCTTC
TRBD1 TRBJ2-6 TRBV19 - CASTQPKDRAGANVLTF TGTGCCAGTACCCAACCAAAAGACAGGGCTGGGGCCAACGTCCTGACTTTC
- TRBJ2-1 TRBV6-5 - CASSYSSGLHNEQFF TGTGCCAGCAGTTACTCGAGCGGGCTCCACAATGAGCAGTTCTTC
- TRBJ2-7 TRBV6-6 - CASSPGTYEQYF TGTGCCAGCAGTCCCGGGACCTACGAGCAGTACTTC
- TRBJ1-1 TRBV13 - CASSLRGGTEAFF TGTGCCAGCAGCTTACGGGGGGGCACTGAAGCTTTCTTT
- TRBJ2-3 TRBV12-5 - CASGLVPPWGPGAGTDTQYF TGTGCTAGTGGTTTGGTACCCCCCTGGGGCCCAGGGGCCGGCACAGATACGCAGTATTTT
- TRBJ2-2 TRBV9 - CASSRDFLRSTGELFF TGTGCCAGCAGCAGGGACTTCCTACGTTCCACCGGGGAGCTGTTTTTT
- TRBJ2-2 TRBV5-6 - CASSFTLLVTANTGELFF TGTGCCAGCAGCTTCACCCTACTTGTAACAGCGAACACCGGGGAGCTGTTTTTT
TRBD1 TRBJ1-4 TRBV19 - CASSSPRGVNEKLFF TGTGCCAGTAGTAGCCCCAGGGGGGTAAATGAAAAACTGTTTTTT
- TRBJ2-5 TRBV29-1 once CSVTLGETQYF TGCAGCGTTACCCTGGGGGAGACCCAGTACTTC
- TRBJ2-5 TRBV9 - CASSVTIMETQYF TGTGCCAGCAGCGTAACTATCATGGAGACCCAGTACTTC
TRBD1 TRBJ2-2 TRBV6-5 - CASSSPTGTNTGELFF TGTGCCAGCAGTTCGCCGACAGGGACGAACACCGGGGAGCTGTTTTTT
TRBD1 TRBJ1-6 TRBV28 - CARQDRENNSPLHF TGTGCCCGTCAAGACAGGGAGAATAATTCACCCCTCCACTTT
- TRBJ2-1 TRBV21-1 - CASSTATVTEQFF TGTGCCAGCAGCACTGCCACAGTGACTGAGCAGTTCTTC
- TRBJ2-3 TRBV7-8 - CASSLDSPTQYF TGTGCCAGCAGCTTAGATTCCCCTACGCAGTATTTT
TRBD2 TRBJ2-2 TRBV19 - CASSIVSGINTGELFF TGTGCCAGTAGTATAGTGAGCGGGATCAACACCGGGGAGCTGTTTTTT
TRBD2 TRBJ2-3 TRBV5-1 - CASSLDRGGVDTQYF TGCGCCAGCAGCTTGGATCGCGGGGGGGTAGATACGCAGTATTTT
TRBD1 TRBJ1-2 TRBV7-2 - CASSPGQGWGYTF TGTGCCAGCAGCCCTGGACAGGGCTGGGGCTACACCTTC
- TRBJ1-5 TRBV27 - CASRGNLQGADQPQHF TGTGCCAGCAGAGGGAATCTACAGGGTGCGGATCAGCCCCAGCATTTT
TRBD1 TRBJ1-5 TRBV5-1 few CASSLQPRDRGGQPQHF TGCGCCAGCAGCCTGCAGCCGAGGGACAGGGGCGGACAGCCCCAGCATTTT
- TRBJ1-1 TRBV29-1 many CSVASWGFNTEAFF TGCAGCGTTGCTTCTTGGGGGTTCAACACTGAAGCTTTCTTT
- TRBJ2-5 TRBV5-1 - CASSLGPTAQETQYF TGCGCCAGCAGCTTGGGGCCGACGGCCCAAGAGACCCAGTACTTC
TRBD2 TRBJ2-1 TRBV5-1 - CASSSGLAGGGIDEQFF TGCGCCAGCAGCTCGGGACTAGCGGGGGGAGGGATTGATGAGCAGTTCTTC
- TRBJ2-7 TRBV19 once CASSGIRDSSSYEQYF TGTGCCAGTAGTGGGATCCGGGACTCGAGCTCCTACGAGCAGTACTTC
- TRBJ2-7 TRBV28 - CASSFDQSLAEQYF TGTGCCAGCAGTTTTGACCAAAGCCTAGCCGAGCAGTACTTC
- TRBJ2-2 TRBV5-1 once CASSLDRDTGELFF TGCGCCAGCAGCTTGGACAGGGATACCGGGGAGCTGTTTTTT
- TRBJ1-2 TRBV13 - CASSLGQGNYGYTF TGTGCCAGCAGCTTAGGTCAGGGAAACTATGGCTACACCTTC
- TRBJ2-1 TRBV18 - CASSPSPILNEQFF TGTGCCAGCTCACCCTCCCCCATCCTCAATGAGCAGTTCTTC
TRBD1 TRBJ1-2 TRBV5-3 - CARSVWGQSDSMATGPRPRYTF TGTGCCAGAAGCGTATGGGGACAGTCTGATTCTATGGCTACAGGACCACGGCCCCGCTACACCTTC
- TRBJ1-2 TRBV27 - CASSDTGRGGYTF TGTGCCAGCAGCGATACAGGGAGAGGAGGCTACACCTTC